The 17 T cell receptor beta chains below all came from one sample that was sequenced in a study of T cells in Graves' hyperthyroidism and ophthalmopathy. RNA transcripts provided the source from which TCR beta CDR3 regions were amplified. The primer set for the first-round RT-PCR of the TCR CDR3 was HTBI. TCRdb fed the multiplex PCR reads into MiXCR, producing one record per CDR3 protein. The sample has 200,000 to 300,000 distinct CDR3 sequences, over 15% seen once. Sample: blood. The receptors originated from a young woman with Graves' ophthalmopathy.

There are many counts of this clonotype. The gene calls are TRBV28 and TRBJ2-5; 12 nucleotides align to TRBD2. The CDR3 contains 18 residues. Germline loops: CDR1 MDHEN, CDR2 SYDVKM. After removal of 5 bases from V and 4 bases from J, the junction contained 14 bases not matched to a gene. CDR3 region: CASSTRGLAGWDVETQYF. The CDR3 DNA reads as TGTGCCAGCAGTACCCGCGGACTAGCGGGATGGGATGTAGAGACCCAGTACTTC.

V usage is TRBV15 and J usage is TRBJ2-7; TRBD1 matches 12 bases. The CDR3 is made up of 16 amino acids. V lost 5 bases, J lost 9 bases, and 14 bases stayed unmatched. Germline V gene lookup returns CDR1 LNHNV and CDR2 YYDKDF (reference sequence). The CDR3 region is CATSPHRDRGQSGQYF. CDR3 nucleotides: TGTGCCACCAGCCCCCACCGGGACAGGGGGCAGTCAGGGCAGTACTTC.

This clonotype was counted a few times. A much larger clone is a single base away; this may be a read error. The rearrangement joins TRBV7-9 to TRBJ1-4; D uncertain. CDR3 length equals 13 residues. V was trimmed by 0 bases and J by 8 bases, leaving 7 bases between them. The germline V gene encodes CDR1 SEHNR and CDR2 FQNEAQ (reference sequence). CDR3 amino acids: CASSLASREKLFF. The CDR3 nucleotides read TGTGCCAGCAGCTTAGCGTCCCGGGAAAAACTGTTTTTT.

This clonotype was seen at least ten times. This rearrangement joins TRBV2 to TRBJ2-7; D might be TRBD2 (6 bases). Trimming took off 2 bases at V and 7 bases at J, with 6 bases between the two ends. Germline lookup yields CDR1 SNHLY and CDR2 FYNNEI. The CDR3 runs 11 residues. CDR3 residues: CASSERGEQYF. In nucleotides, the CDR3 is TGTGCCAGCAGTGAACGGGGGGAGCAGTACTTC.

This clonotype has ten or more counts. The chain links TRBV7-2 to TRBJ2-5, with a tentative D call TRBD1 (5 bases). The CDR3 runs 15 residues. Germline CDR1 is SGHTA and CDR2 is FQGNSA. The V and J ends lost 7 bases and 4 bases respectively, with 19 bases between them. The CDR3 region has the DNA TGTGCCAGCAACTCGGGTGGGGCCCAGACAGAGACCCAGTACTTC. Its protein is CASNSGGAQTETQYF.

This clonotype was seen many times. The rearrangement joins TRBV4-1 to TRBJ2-1; possible D gene TRBD2, 7 bases. V dropped 1 base and J dropped 6 bases, with 16 bases sitting between them. Germline-derived CDR1 and CDR2 are MGHRA and YSYEKL. This CDR3 comprises 16 residues. CDR3 in amino acids: CASSQVIGGAINEQFF. The CDR3 bases are TGCGCCAGCAGCCAAGTAATTGGGGGGGCCATCAATGAGCAGTTCTTC.

This clonotype has at least ten counts. The chain uses TRBV6-1 and TRBJ2-3; possible D gene TRBD1, 6 bases. The CDR3 is 15 amino acids. V was cut by 5 bases and J by 3 bases, with 15 bases left in between. Germline assignment: CDR1 MNHNS and CDR2 SASEGT. CDR3 nucleotide sequence: TGTGCCAGCAGTTACCCAGGGGATGGGACAGATACGCAGTATTTT. As protein: CASSYPGDGTDTQYF.

In regard to this clonotype: This may be a read error, as it is one base from a much larger clone. The chain has TRBV7-9 and TRBJ2-4, with D possibly matching TRBD2 (5 bases). The germline V and J ends were trimmed by 5 bases and 0 bases, with 20 bases remaining between them. The CDR3 covers 18 residues. Germline CDR1 reads SEHNR; CDR2 reads FQNEAQ (reference sequence). The CDR3 nucleotides read TGTGCCAGCAGCCAAGGGCCCCCGGGGTCTCAAGCCAAAAACATTCAGTACTTC. Translated: CASSQGPPGSQAKNIQYF. The entire variable domain, with the rest obtained from reference TRBV7-9 and TRBJ2-4, is as follows: DTGVSQNPRHKITKRGQNVTFRCDPISEHNRLYWYRQTLGQGPEFLTYFQNEAQLEKSRLLSDRFSAERPKGSFSTLEIQRTEQGDSAMYLCASSQGPPGSQAKNIQYFGAGTRLSVL.

This clonotype was picked up many times. In DNA form, the CDR3 reads TGTGCCAGCAGCTTCACCGGGACAGGGTTCGGAGAGACCCAGTACTTC. It translates to CASSFTGTGFGETQYF. The chain couples TRBV9 to TRBJ2-5; 9 bases match TRBD1. This CDR3 has 16 amino acids. CDR1 is SGDLS and CDR2 is YYNGEE in the germline V gene. With V trimmed by 4 bases and J by 4 bases, 11 bases remained unmatched. Full variable domain (missing parts from reference TRBV9 and TRBJ2-5): DSGVTQTPKHLITATGQRVTLRCSPRSGDLSVYWYQQSLDQGLQFLIQYYNGEERAKGNILERFSAQQFPDLHSELNLSSLELGDSALYFCASSFTGTGFGETQYFGPGTRLLVL.

This clonotype occurred many times. The chain recombines TRBV18 with TRBJ2-5; no clear D gene. Trimming stripped 3 bases from V and 3 bases from J, with 11 bases between. CDR1 KGHSH and CDR2 LQKENI come from the germline V gene. The CDR3 runs to 14 residues. Written as DNA, the CDR3 is TGTGCCAGCTCACCGGCAGTCAGCAAAGAGACCCAGTACTTC. It yields the protein CASSPAVSKETQYF.

This clonotype was detected many times. The chain carries TRBV3-1 and TRBJ2-4, with 8 bases that match TRBD2. Looked up from germline, CDR1 is LGHDT and CDR2 is YNNKEL (reference sequence). The V gene end was trimmed by 0 bases and the J gene end by 3 bases; junction bases not matched to a gene: 10. This CDR3 is 18 amino acids long. This chain's CDR3 is CASSQELAEGSNKNIQYF. As DNA, the CDR3 is TGTGCCAGCAGCCAAGAACTAGCGGAGGGCTCTAACAAAAACATTCAGTACTTC.

Here the CDR3 DNA reads TGTGCCAGCAGCCCGGGGGGCCCAGGGGCTTATGGCTACACCTTC. Protein sequence: CASSPGGPGAYGYTF. The rearrangement joins TRBV7-9 to TRBJ1-2, with a possible D match to TRBD1 (6 bases). This CDR3 has 15 residues. V was clipped by 5 bases and J by 5 bases, with 18 bases between them. Germline CDR1 is SEHNR and CDR2 is FQNEAQ (reference sequence).

Ten or more counts support this clonotype. The CDR3 DNA follows: TGTGCCAGCAGTTTACTTGGACAGTCTGGAAACACCATATATTTT. Protein: CASSLLGQSGNTIYF. V usage is TRBV28 and J usage is TRBJ1-3, with D possibly matching TRBD1 (6 bases). The CDR3 contains 15 residues. CDR1 and CDR2 from the germline V gene are MDHEN and SYDVKM. V was clipped by 2 bases and J by 1 base, with 9 bases between them.

This clonotype was picked up many times. CDR3 protein: CASSYTGQGRGNTEAFF. As DNA, the CDR3 is TGTGCCAGCAGTTATACAGGACAGGGAAGGGGGAACACTGAAGCTTTCTTT. The gene calls are TRBV28 and TRBJ1-1; TRBD1 agrees at 8 bases. The junction had 11 bases not matched to a gene; V was cut back by 4 bases and J by 1 base. CDR1 and CDR2 from the germline V gene are MDHEN and SYDVKM. The CDR3 has 17 amino acids.

The gene calls are TRBV6-1 and TRBJ2-1; 11 bases line up with TRBD2. CDR3 length: 14 amino acids. The V gene end was trimmed by 6 bases and the J gene end by 9 bases; junction bases not matched to a gene: 7. The germline CDR1 and CDR2 sequences are MNHNS and SASEGT. The CDR3 DNA is TGTGCCAGCAGGCCACTAGCGGGAGATCCTGAGCAGTTCTTC. Translated: CASRPLAGDPEQFF.

The chain links TRBV28 to TRBJ2-7; 8 bases line up with TRBD2. V was pared by 5 bases and J by 5 bases, with 5 bases of the junction left unmatched. The CDR3 totals 13 residues. Germline V lookup: CDR1 MDHEN, CDR2 SYDVKM. CDR3 sequence reads: CASSRRSGDEQYF. In nucleotides, the CDR3 is TGTGCCAGCAGTCGTCGTAGCGGGGACGAGCAGTACTTC.

This clonotype was seen ten or more times. The chain has TRBV30 and TRBJ1-5, with a tentative D call TRBD1 (5 bases). V was clipped by 5 bases and J by 3 bases, with 11 bases between them. This CDR3 region has 13 residues. Per the germline V gene, CDR1 is GTSNPN and CDR2 is SVGIG (reference sequence). The CDR3 sequence: CAWARDSNQPQHF. Written as DNA, the CDR3 is TGTGCCTGGGCCCGGGACTCCAATCAGCCCCAGCATTTT.